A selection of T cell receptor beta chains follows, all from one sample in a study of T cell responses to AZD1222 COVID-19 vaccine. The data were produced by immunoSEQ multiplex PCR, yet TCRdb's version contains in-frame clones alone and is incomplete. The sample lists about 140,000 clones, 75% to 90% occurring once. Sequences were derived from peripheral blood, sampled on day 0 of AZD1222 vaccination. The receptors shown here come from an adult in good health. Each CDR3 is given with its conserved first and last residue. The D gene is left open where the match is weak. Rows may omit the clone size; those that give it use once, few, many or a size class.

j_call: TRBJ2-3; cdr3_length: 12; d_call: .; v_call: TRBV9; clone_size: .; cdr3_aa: CASSLSTDTQYF; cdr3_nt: TGTGCCAGCAGCCTTAGCACAGATACGCAGTATTTT
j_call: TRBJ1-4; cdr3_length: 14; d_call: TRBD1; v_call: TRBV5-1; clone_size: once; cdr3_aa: CASRRGQGIEKLFF; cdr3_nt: TGCGCCAGCAGGCGGGGACAGGGAATAGAAAAACTGTTTTTT
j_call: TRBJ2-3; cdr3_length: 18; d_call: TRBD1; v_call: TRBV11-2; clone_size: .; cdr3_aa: CASSLGFRDRAFTDTQYF; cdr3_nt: TGTGCCAGCAGCTTAGGCTTCCGGGACAGGGCTTTCACAGATACGCAGTATTTT
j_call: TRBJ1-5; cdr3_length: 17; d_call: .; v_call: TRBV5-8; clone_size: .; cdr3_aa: CASSSGAGVAPQGPQHF; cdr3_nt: TGTGCCAGCAGCTCGGGGGCCGGGGTGGCACCCCAAGGGCCCCAGCATTTT
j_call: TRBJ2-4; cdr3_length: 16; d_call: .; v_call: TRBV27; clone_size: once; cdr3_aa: CASSLIREMAKNIQYF; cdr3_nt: TGTGCCAGCAGTTTAATCCGGGAGATGGCCAAAAACATTCAGTACTTC
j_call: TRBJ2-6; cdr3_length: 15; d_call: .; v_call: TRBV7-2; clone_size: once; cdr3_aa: CASSQQLSGANVLTF; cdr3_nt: TGTGCCAGCAGTCAACAGCTCTCTGGGGCCAACGTCCTGACTTTC
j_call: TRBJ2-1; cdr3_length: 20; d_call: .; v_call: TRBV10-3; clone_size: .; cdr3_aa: CAISVRNRGTTGRSYNEQFF; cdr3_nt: TGTGCCATCAGTGTCAGGAATCGCGGGACGACCGGACGCTCCTACAATGAGCAGTTCTTC
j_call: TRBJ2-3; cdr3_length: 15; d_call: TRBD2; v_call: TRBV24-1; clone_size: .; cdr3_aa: CATSDPGLAGDTQYF; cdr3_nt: TGTGCCACCAGTGATCCGGGACTAGCAGGAGATACGCAGTATTTT
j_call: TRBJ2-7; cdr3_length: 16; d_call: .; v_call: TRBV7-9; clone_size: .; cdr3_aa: CASSFGGGGRDYEQYF; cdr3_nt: TGTGCCAGCAGCTTCGGGGGAGGCGGACGGGACTACGAGCAGTACTTC
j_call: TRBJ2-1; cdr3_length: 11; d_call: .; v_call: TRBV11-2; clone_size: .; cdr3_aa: CASSLAVEQFF; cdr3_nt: TGTGCCAGCAGCTTGGCTGTTGAGCAGTTCTTC
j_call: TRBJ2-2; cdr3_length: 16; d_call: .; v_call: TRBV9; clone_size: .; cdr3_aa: CASSVEGRQGLGELFF; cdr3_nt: TGTGCCAGCAGCGTAGAGGGGCGGCAGGGACTCGGGGAGCTGTTTTTT
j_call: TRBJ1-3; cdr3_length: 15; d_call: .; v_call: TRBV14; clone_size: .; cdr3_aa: CASSRTLVSGNTIYF; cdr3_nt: TGTGCCAGCAGCCGAACACTCGTGTCTGGAAACACCATATATTTT
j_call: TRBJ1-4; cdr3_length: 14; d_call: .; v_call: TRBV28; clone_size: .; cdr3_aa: CASSSPATNEKLFF; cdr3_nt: TGTGCCAGCAGCTCTCCGGCAACTAATGAAAAACTGTTTTTT
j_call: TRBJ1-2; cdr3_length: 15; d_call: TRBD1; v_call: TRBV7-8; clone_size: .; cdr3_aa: CASSLGDRTNYGYTF; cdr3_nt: TGTGCCAGCAGCTTAGGGGACAGAACCAACTATGGCTACACCTTC
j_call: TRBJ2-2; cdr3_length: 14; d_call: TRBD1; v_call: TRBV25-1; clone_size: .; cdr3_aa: CASSGDRMTGELFF; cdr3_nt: TGTGCCAGCAGTGGGGACAGAATGACCGGGGAGCTGTTTTTT
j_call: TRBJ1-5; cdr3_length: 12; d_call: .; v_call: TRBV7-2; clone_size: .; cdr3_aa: CASSQGYQPQHF; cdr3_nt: TGTGCCAGCAGCCAGGGATATCAGCCCCAGCATTTT
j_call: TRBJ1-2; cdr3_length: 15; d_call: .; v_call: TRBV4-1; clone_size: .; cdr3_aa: CASSQGRAGNYGYTF; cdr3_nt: TGCGCCAGCAGCCAAGGCAGGGCAGGGAACTATGGCTACACCTTC
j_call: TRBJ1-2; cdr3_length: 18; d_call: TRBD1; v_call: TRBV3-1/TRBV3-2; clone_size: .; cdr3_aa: CASSQELAGGRGDYGYTF; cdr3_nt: TGTGCCAGCAGCCAAGAGTTGGCAGGGGGTAGAGGTGACTATGGCTACACCTTC
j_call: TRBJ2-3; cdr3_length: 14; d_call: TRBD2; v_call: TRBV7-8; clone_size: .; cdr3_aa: CASSSGGPGDTQYF; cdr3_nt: TGTGCCAGCAGCTCGGGGGGGCCAGGAGATACGCAGTATTTT
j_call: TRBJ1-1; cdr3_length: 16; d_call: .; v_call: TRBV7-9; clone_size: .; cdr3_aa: CASSDGFGAGGTEAFF; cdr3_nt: TGTGCCAGCAGCGATGGTTTTGGGGCCGGGGGCACTGAAGCTTTCTTT
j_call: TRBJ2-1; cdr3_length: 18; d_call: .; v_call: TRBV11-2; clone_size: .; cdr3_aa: CASSIRNIGALSYNEQFF; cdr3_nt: TGTGCCAGCAGCATTAGAAATATCGGGGCCTTGTCCTACAATGAGCAGTTCTTC
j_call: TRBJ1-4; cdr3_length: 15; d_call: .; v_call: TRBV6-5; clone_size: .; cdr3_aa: CASSYSWGTNEKLFF; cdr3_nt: TGTGCCAGCAGTTACTCGTGGGGGACTAATGAAAAACTGTTTTTT
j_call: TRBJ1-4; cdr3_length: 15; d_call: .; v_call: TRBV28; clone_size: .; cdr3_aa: CASSLVVVTNEKLFF; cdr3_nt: TGTGCCAGCAGTTTAGTGGTGGTAACTAATGAAAAACTGTTTTTT
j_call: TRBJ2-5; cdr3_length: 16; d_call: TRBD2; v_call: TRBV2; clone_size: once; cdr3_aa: CASSEWGLAAPETQYF; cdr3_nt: TGTGCCAGCAGTGAATGGGGACTAGCGGCACCAGAGACCCAGTACTTC
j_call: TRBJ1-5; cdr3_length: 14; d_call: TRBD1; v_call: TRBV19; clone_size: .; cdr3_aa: CASKRQGANQPQHF; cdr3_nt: TGTGCCAGTAAGAGGCAGGGGGCGAATCAGCCCCAGCATTTT
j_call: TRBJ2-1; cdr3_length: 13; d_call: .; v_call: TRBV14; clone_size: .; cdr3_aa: CASSQATYNEQFF; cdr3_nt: TGTGCCAGCAGCCAAGCGACTTACAATGAGCAGTTCTTC
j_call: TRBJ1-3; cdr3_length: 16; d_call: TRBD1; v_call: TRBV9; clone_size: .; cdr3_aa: CASSVLTGGSGNTIYF; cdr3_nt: TGTGCCAGCAGCGTCCTAACAGGGGGCTCTGGAAACACCATATATTTT
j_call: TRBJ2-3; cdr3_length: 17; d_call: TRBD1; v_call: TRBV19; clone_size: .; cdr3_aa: CASSRQGGQAGADTQYF; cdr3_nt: TGTGCCAGTAGTCGCCAAGGAGGACAGGCGGGCGCAGATACGCAGTATTTT
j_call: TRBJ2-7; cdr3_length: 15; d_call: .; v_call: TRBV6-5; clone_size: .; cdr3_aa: CASSSWDPQLYEQYF; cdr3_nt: TGTGCCAGCAGTTCTTGGGACCCCCAGCTCTACGAGCAGTACTTC
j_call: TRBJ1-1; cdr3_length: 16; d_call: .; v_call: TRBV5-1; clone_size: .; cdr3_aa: CASSPTEIYMNTEAFF; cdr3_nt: TGCGCCAGCAGCCCGACAGAAATTTACATGAACACTGAAGCTTTCTTT
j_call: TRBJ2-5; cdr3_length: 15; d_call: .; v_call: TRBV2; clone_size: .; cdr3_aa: CASSGDRNLGETQYF; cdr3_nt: TGTGCCAGCAGTGGGGACCGCAATTTGGGAGAGACCCAGTACTTC